Shown below are 2 T cell receptor beta chains from a single sample sequenced in a study of beta chain features in type 1 diabetes. Study-wide points: When Type 1 diabetes patients were examined, their TCRB CDR3s proved moderately but significantly shorter in all four CD4+ subsets.

Investigators reverse transcribed all isolated RNA, so they sequenced expressed TCRB transcripts. The protocol was immunoSEQ multiplex PCR, while the TCRdb copy is restricted to in-frame clones and leaves out a portion. This sample has a few hundred thousand clones, with about 14% found just once. These receptors have no identified antigens. Sample: naive CD4+ T cells from blood. The receptor set was obtained from a man younger than 40 with type 1 diabetes.

The CDR3 region is CASRGTGKETQYF. CDR3 coding DNA: TGTGCCAGTCGAGGTACAGGAAAAGAGACCCAGTACTTC. The chain recombines TRBV28 with TRBJ2-5, with D maybe TRBD1 (5 bases). CDR1 and CDR2 (germline): MDHEN, SYDVKM. The CDR3 runs 13 residues. Trimming left V 9 bases short and J 3 bases short, with 14 bases between.

Only a few counts were recorded for this clone. The CDR3 region is CASSYDRIYGYTF. CDR3 bases: TGTGCCAGCAGTTACGACAGGATCTATGGCTACACCTTC. The V and J genes are TRBV6-5 and TRBJ1-2, with a tentative D call TRBD1 (6 bases). Germline V lookup: CDR1 MNHEY, CDR2 SVGAGI. Trimming cost V 2 bases and J 4 bases, with 8 bases left between them. The CDR3 loop spans 13 amino acids.